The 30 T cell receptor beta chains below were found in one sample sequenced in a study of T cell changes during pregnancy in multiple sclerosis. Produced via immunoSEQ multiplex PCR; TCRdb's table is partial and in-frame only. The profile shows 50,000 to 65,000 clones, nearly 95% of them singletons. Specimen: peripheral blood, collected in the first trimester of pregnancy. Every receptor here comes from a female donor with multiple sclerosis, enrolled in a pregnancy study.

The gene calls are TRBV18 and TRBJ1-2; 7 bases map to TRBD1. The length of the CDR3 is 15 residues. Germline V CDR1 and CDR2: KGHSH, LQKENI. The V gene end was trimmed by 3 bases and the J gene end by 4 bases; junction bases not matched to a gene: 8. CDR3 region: CASSPSTGLSYGYTF. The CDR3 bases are TGTGCCAGCTCACCCTCGACAGGGCTTAGCTATGGCTACACCTTC.

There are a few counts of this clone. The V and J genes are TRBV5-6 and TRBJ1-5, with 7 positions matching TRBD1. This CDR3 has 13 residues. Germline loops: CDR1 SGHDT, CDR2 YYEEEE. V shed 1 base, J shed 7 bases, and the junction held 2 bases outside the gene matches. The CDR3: CASSLRGHQPQHF. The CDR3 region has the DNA TGTGCCAGCAGCTTGAGGGGGCACCAGCCCCAGCATTTT.

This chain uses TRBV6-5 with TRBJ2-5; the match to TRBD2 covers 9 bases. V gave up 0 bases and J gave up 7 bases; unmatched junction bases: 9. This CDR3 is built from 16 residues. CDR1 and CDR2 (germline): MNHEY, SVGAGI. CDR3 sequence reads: CASSYSGAGGKGTQYF. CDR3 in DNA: TGTGCCAGCAGTTACTCCGGCGCGGGGGGGAAAGGGACCCAGTACTTC.

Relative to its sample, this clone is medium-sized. This CDR3 is CASSMTGGIGEQFF. The CDR3 DNA sequence: TGCGCCAGCAGCATGACAGGGGGGATCGGTGAGCAGTTCTTC. The rearrangement joins TRBV10-1 to TRBJ2-1; TRBD1 matches at 9 bases. The CDR3 loop spans 14 amino acids. V gave up 6 bases and J gave up 9 bases; unmatched junction bases: 9. Germline lookup yields CDR1 WNHNN and CDR2 SYGVQD (reference sequence).

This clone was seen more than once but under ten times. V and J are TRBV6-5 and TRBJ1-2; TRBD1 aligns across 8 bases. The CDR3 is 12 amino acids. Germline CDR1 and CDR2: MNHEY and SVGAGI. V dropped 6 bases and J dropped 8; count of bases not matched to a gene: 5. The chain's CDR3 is CASRRGTGGYTF. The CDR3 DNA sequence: TGTGCCAGCAGACGAGGGACAGGCGGCTACACCTTC.

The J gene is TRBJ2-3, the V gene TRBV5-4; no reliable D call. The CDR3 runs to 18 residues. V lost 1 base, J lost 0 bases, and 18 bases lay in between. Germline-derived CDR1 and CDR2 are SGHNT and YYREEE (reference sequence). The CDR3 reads CASSLRWAAGASTDTQYF. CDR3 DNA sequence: TGTGCCAGCAGCTTGCGGTGGGCCGCCGGTGCTAGCACAGATACGCAGTATTTT.

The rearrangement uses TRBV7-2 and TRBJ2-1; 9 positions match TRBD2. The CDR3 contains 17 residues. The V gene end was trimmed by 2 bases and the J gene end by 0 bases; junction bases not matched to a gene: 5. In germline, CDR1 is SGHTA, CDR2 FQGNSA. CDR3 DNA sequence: TGTGCCAGCAGCTTACCGCGGGGGGGGAGCTCCTACAATGAGCAGTTCTTC. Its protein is CASSLPRGGSSYNEQFF.

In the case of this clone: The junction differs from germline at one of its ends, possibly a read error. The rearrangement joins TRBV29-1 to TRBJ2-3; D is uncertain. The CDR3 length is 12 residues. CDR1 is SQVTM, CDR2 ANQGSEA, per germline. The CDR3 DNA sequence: TGCAGCGTGGAAGCTAGCACAGATACGCAGTATTTT. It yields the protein CSVEASTDTQYF.

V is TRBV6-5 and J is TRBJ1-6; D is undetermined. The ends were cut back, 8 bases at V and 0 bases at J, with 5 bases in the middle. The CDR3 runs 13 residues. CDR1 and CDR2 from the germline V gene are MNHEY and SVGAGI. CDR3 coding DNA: TGTGCCAGCTTAGCCTCCTATAATTCACCCCTCCACTTT. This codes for CASLASYNSPLHF.

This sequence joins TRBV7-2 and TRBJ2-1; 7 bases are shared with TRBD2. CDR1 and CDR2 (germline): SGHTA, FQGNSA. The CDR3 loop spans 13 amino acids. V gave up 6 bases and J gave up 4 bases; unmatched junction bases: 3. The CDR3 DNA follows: TGTGCCAGCAGGGGGAGGGTATACAATGAGCAGTTCTTC. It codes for CASRGRVYNEQFF.

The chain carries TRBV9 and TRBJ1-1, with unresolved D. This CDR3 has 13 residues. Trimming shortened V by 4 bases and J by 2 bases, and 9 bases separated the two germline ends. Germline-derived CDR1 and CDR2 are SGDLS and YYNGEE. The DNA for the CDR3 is TGTGCCAGCAGCCCGATGACTAACACTGAAGCTTTCTTT. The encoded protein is CASSPMTNTEAFF.

For the CDR3, the DNA is TGTGCCAGCAGCCAAGATCGTCCAGGGCTTGGAAACACCATATATTTT. Translation: CASSQDRPGLGNTIYF. The chain has TRBV4-2 and TRBJ1-3; D possibly corresponds to TRBD1 (5 bases). The V end lost 0 bases, the J end lost 3 bases, and 12 bases lay between the germline ends. The germline gives CDR1 LGHNA, CDR2 YNFKEQ. The CDR3 has 16 residues.

CDR3 sequence (DNA): TGTGCCAGCAGCTTTCCCAGGGGGCGAGGCTACACCTTC. Translating it yields CASSFPRGRGYTF. J is TRBJ1-2 and V is TRBV5-4; 8 bases align to TRBD1. V shed 2 bases and J 8 bases; nucleotides not matched to a gene: 5. Germline V lookup: CDR1 SGHNT, CDR2 YYREEE (reference sequence). The CDR3 sequence is 13 residues long.

CDR3 in DNA: TGTGCCAGCAGTTCGGCTAGCGGTTACACAGATACGCAGTATTTT. As protein: CASSSASGYTDTQYF. This chain connects TRBV27 to TRBJ2-3, with TRBD2 matching 7 bases. The CDR3 has 15 amino acids. The V segment lost 4 bases and the J segment 2 bases; nucleotides outside the gene matches: 6. Germline V gene lookup returns CDR1 MNHEY and CDR2 SMNVEV (reference sequence).

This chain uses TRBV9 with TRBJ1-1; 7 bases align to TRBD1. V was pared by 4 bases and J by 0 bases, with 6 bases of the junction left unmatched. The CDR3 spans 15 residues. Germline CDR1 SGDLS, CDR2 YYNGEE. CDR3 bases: TGTGCCAGCAGCAAACGACAGGGTATGAACACTGAAGCTTTCTTT. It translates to CASSKRQGMNTEAFF.

The CDR3 DNA is TGTGCCAGCCGGGATGGGGGCTCAAATGTTGAGACCCAGTACTTC. Translated, it gives CASRDGGSNVETQYF. The V and J genes are TRBV7-6 and TRBJ2-5, with D possibly TRBD1 on 6 matching bases. The CDR3 extends over 15 amino acids. The V gene lost 8 bases and the J gene lost 5 bases, with 21 bases spanning the gap. Germline-derived CDR1 and CDR2 are SGHVS and FNYEAQ.

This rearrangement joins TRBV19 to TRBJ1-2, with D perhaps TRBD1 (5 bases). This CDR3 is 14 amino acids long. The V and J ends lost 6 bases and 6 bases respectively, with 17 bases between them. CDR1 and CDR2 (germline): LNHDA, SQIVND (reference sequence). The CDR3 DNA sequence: TGTGCCAGTAGAGAGGGACTGCGGGGGGATGGCTACACCTTC. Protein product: CASREGLRGDGYTF.

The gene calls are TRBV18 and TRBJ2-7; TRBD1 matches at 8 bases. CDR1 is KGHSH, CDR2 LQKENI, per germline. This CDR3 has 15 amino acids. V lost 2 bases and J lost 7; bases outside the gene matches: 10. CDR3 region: CASSPLGQGAGEQYF. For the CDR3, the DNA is TGTGCCAGCTCACCATTGGGGCAGGGGGCCGGGGAGCAGTACTTC.

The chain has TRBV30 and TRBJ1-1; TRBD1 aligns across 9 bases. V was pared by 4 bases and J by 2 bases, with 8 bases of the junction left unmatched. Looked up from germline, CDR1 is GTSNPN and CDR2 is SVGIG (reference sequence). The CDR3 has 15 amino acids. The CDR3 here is CAWIHGTGFNTEAFF. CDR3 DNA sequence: TGTGCCTGGATCCACGGGACAGGGTTTAACACTGAAGCTTTCTTT.

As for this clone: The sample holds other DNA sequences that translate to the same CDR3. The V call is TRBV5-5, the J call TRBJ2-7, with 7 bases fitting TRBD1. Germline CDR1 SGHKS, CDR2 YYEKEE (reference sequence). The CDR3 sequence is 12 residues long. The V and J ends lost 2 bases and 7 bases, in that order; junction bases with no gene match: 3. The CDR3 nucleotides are TGTGCCAGCAGCTTCACAGGGGAAGAGCAGTACTTC. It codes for CASSFTGEEQYF. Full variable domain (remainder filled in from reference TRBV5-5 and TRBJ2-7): DAGVTQSPTHLIKTRGQQVTLRCSPISGHKSVSWYQQVLGQGPQFIFQYYEKEERGRGNFPDRFSARQFPNYSSELNVNALLLGDSALYLCASSFTGEEQYFGPGTRLTVT.

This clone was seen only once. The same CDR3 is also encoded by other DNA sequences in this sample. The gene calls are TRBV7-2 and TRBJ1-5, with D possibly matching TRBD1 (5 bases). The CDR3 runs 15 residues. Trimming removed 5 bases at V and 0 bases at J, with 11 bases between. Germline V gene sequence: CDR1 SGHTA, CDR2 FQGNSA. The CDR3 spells CASSPRQGSNQPQHF. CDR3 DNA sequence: TGTGCCAGCAGCCCACGGCAGGGTAGCAATCAGCCCCAGCATTTT.

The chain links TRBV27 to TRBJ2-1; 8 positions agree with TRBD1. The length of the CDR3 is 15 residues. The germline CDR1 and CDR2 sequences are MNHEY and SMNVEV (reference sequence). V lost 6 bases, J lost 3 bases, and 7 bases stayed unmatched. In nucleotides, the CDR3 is TGTGCCAGCAGGCAGGGGGCGCATTACTACAATGAGCAGTTCTTC. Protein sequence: CASRQGAHYYNEQFF.

Here the CDR3 reads CASSLTVNYEQYF. The CDR3 region has the DNA TGTGCCAGCAGCTTGACGGTAAACTACGAGCAGTACTTC. The chain has TRBV5-6 and TRBJ2-7; D unresolved. Deletions cut 1 base from V and 3 bases from J, with 8 bases between. The CDR3 consists of 13 residues. The germline CDR1 and CDR2 sequences are SGHDT and YYEEEE.

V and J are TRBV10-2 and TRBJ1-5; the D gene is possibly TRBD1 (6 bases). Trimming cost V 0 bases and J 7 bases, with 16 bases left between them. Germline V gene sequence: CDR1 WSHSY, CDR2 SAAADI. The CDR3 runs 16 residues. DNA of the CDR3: TGCGCCAGCAGTGAGTCTAGGACAGCTTTAATACAGCCCCAGCATTTT. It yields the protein CASSESRTALIQPQHF.

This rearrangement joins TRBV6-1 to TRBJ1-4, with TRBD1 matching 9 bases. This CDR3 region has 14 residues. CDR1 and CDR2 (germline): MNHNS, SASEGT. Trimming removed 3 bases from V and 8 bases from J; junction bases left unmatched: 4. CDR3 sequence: CASSEGQGIEKLFF. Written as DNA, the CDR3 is TGTGCCAGCAGTGAGGGACAGGGAATAGAAAAACTGTTTTTT.

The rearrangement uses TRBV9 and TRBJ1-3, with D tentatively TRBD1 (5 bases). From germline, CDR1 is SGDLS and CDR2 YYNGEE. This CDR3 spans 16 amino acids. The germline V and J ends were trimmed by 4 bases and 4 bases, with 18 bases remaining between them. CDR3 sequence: CASSPEGDLSGNTIYF. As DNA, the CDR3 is TGTGCCAGCAGCCCCGAAGGGGATCTCTCCGGAAACACCATATATTTT.

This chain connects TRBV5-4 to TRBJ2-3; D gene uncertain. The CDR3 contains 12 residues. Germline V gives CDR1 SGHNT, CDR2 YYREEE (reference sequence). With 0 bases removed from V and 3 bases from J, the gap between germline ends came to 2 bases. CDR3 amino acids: CASSLATDTQYF. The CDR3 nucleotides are TGTGCCAGCAGCTTGGCAACAGATACGCAGTATTTT.

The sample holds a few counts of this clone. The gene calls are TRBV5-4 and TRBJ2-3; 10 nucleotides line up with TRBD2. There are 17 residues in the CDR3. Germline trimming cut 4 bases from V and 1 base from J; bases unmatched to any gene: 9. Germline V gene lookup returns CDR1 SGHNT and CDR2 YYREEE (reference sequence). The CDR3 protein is CASSELAGPRGTDTQYF. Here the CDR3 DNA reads TGTGCCAGCAGCGAACTAGCGGGGCCCCGGGGCACAGATACGCAGTATTTT.

The DNA of the CDR3 is TGCGCCAGCAGCCAAGTCGTAGCAGGGGGCGCGTACGAGCAGTACTTC. The encoded protein is CASSQVVAGGAYEQYF. The genes are TRBV4-3 and TRBJ2-7, with TRBD1 identical over 8 bases. V shed 1 base, J shed 4 bases, and the junction held 9 bases outside the gene matches. CDR1 is LGHNA and CDR2 is YSLEER in the germline V gene. The CDR3 loop spans 16 amino acids.

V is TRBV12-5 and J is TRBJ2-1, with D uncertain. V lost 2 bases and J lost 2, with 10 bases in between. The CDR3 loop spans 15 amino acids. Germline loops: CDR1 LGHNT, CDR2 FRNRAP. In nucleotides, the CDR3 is TGTGCTAGTGGTTTGTACAACATCCCCTACAATGAGCAGTTCTTC. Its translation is CASGLYNIPYNEQFF.